A selection of T cell receptor beta chains follows, all from one sample in a study of T cell changes during pregnancy in multiple sclerosis. Using immunoSEQ multiplex PCR, the repertoire was profiled, and TCRdb retains in-frame clones only, with some absent. The repertoire holds around 56,000 clones, with around 93% as singletons. Source: CD4+ T cells from peripheral blood mononuclear cells, taken in the first trimester of pregnancy. These receptors were collected from a female donor with multiple sclerosis, enrolled in a pregnancy study. The CDR3 runs from the conserved cysteine through the conserved F or W. D genes are given only for firm matches. Not every row has a clone size; where given, it reads once, few, many or a size class.

cdr3_nt,cdr3_aa,v_call,clone_size,j_call,d_call
TGTGCCAGCAGTGCTAGCGGGGTCCAAGAGACCCAGTACTTC,CASSASGVQETQYF,TRBV2,NA,TRBJ2-5,TRBD2
TGCGCCAGCAGCCCGGGACTAGCGGAAGAGACCCAGTACTTC,CASSPGLAEETQYF,TRBV4-1,NA,TRBJ2-5,TRBD2
TGTGCCAGTAGTATCGGAGATACGCAGTATTTT,CASSIGDTQYF,TRBV19,NA,TRBJ2-3,NA
TGTGCCAGCAGTTCTCGGCTCCTAACAGGGGTAAACATTCAGTACTTC,CASSSRLLTGVNIQYF,TRBV5-6,NA,TRBJ2-4,TRBD1
TGTGCCAGTAGTATGAGGAGAGCGGGGAGATATGAGCAGTTCTTC,CASSMRRAGRYEQFF,TRBV19,NA,TRBJ2-1,TRBD2
TGTGCCAGCAGCCCAGGGACAGGGAGAGAAGAGACCCAGTACTTC,CASSPGTGREETQYF,TRBV7-2,NA,TRBJ2-5,TRBD1
TGTGCCAGCAAGGGGGAAAGGGGGACCCAGTACTTC,CASKGERGTQYF,TRBV2,NA,TRBJ2-5,NA
TGTGCCAGCAGCGGTAGCGGGGAGGTCGGGGAGCTGTTTTTT,CASSGSGEVGELFF,TRBV2,NA,TRBJ2-2,TRBD2
TGTGCCAGCAGCGTAGCTACGGGGTTAGGGGAAAAACTGTTTTTT,CASSVATGLGEKLFF,TRBV9,once,TRBJ1-4,NA
TGTGCCAGCAGTTCCAAACAAATACCCACAGATACGCAGTATTTT,CASSSKQIPTDTQYF,TRBV2,NA,TRBJ2-3,NA
TGTGCCAGCCGAACAGGGGGCCCTAACTATGGCTACACCTTC,CASRTGGPNYGYTF,TRBV28,NA,TRBJ1-2,TRBD1
TGTGCCAGCAGCACCGAGGGACAGGGGAAGAATTCACCCCTCCACTTT,CASSTEGQGKNSPLHF,TRBV28,NA,TRBJ1-6,TRBD1
TGTGCCAGCAGCCGCCCCGGGACAGGGGGATACGAGCAGTACTTC,CASSRPGTGGYEQYF,TRBV7-2,NA,TRBJ2-7,TRBD1
TGTGCCAGCAGCTCCCCCGACACGGACTATGGCTACACCTTC,CASSSPDTDYGYTF,TRBV5-4,NA,TRBJ1-2,NA
TGTGCCAGCAGGCCAGCGGGGGCCTTAGGGGGGACCCAGTACTTC,CASRPAGALGGTQYF,TRBV14,NA,TRBJ2-5,TRBD2
TGTGCCTGGCGCCGCGGCGGGGGGAACACCGGGGAGCTGTTTTTT,CAWRRGGGNTGELFF,TRBV30,NA,TRBJ2-2,TRBD2
TGTGCCAGCAGCCAAGATAATTTATCGGGCACTGAAGCTTTCTTT,CASSQDNLSGTEAFF,TRBV4-2,once,TRBJ1-1,NA
TGTGCCAGCAGCAGTGGACAGGGGGCAGATACGCAGTATTTT,CASSSGQGADTQYF,TRBV6-5,NA,TRBJ2-3,TRBD1
TGTGCCAGCAGCTTAGACTGGGGCAGAGTAACCACTGAAGCTTTCTTT,CASSLDWGRVTTEAFF,TRBV7-9,few,TRBJ1-1,NA
TGCGCCAGCAGCTCGGCTAGCGGGGGTCTCACAGATGCGCAGTATTTT,CASSSASGGLTDAQYF,TRBV5-1,NA,TRBJ2-3,TRBD2
TGTGCCTGGAGTGCCGTTGCGGGGGGGGCCTACGAGCAGTACTTC,CAWSAVAGGAYEQYF,TRBV30,NA,TRBJ2-7,TRBD2
TGCGCCAGCAAACCGGGACAGGGCAGCGGTGAGCAGTTCTTC,CASKPGQGSGEQFF,TRBV5-1,NA,TRBJ2-1,TRBD1
TGCAGCGCTAGCAGACAGGGGGCCTACGAGCAGTACTTC,CSASRQGAYEQYF,TRBV29-1,NA,TRBJ2-7,TRBD1
TGTGCGTGGGGAGCCCGGACTGAAGCTTTCTTT,CAWGARTEAFF,TRBV28,NA,TRBJ1-1,NA
TGCAGTGCTAGTGCGGATCAGCCCCAGCATTTT,CSASADQPQHF,TRBV20-1,NA,TRBJ1-5,NA
TGCGCCAGCAGCAGTATGGAGCGGGGGCCCTCCTACGAGCAGTACTTC,CASSSMERGPSYEQYF,TRBV10-2,NA,TRBJ2-7,TRBD2
TGTGCCAGCAGCTCCCAGTTCGGCGGGGGGGCGCGGTATGGCTACACCTTC,CASSSQFGGGARYGYTF,TRBV11-2,once,TRBJ1-2,NA
TGTGCCATCAGTGACTCAACAGGGTCTGGGGCCAACGTCCTGACTTTC,CAISDSTGSGANVLTF,TRBV10-3,NA,TRBJ2-6,NA
TGTGCCAGCAGCCGGGGACTAGCGGGGCCTCAAGAGACCCAGTACTTC,CASSRGLAGPQETQYF,TRBV5-8,NA,TRBJ2-5,TRBD2
TGCGCCAGCAGCCAACTTGAAGGGGAGGCTGAAGCTTTCTTT,CASSQLEGEAEAFF,TRBV4-1,NA,TRBJ1-1,NA
TGTGCCAGCAGCTCTAGACTTAACAATGAGCAGTTCTTC,CASSSRLNNEQFF,TRBV7-2,NA,TRBJ2-1,NA
TGTGCTAGCAGCGCCTTTACTAGCGGCAACACCGGGGAGCTGTTTTTT,CASSAFTSGNTGELFF,TRBV7-7,NA,TRBJ2-2,TRBD2
TGCGCCAGCAGCCAAGATGAGGGCAGGGGGCCGACAAAGTATTTT,CASSQDEGRGPTKYF,TRBV4-3,NA,TRBJ2-3,TRBD1
TGTGCCAGCAGCCGTTATCCAGGGCAGAACACTGAAGCTTTCTTT,CASSRYPGQNTEAFF,TRBV7-8,once,TRBJ1-1,NA
TGTGCCAGCAGCGTCCGGGGGCAAGAGACCCAGTACTTC,CASSVRGQETQYF,TRBV5-4,once,TRBJ2-5,NA
TGTGCCAGCAGTGGAGAAGGCCTGGCGGGAGATACGCAGTATTTT,CASSGEGLAGDTQYF,TRBV2,NA,TRBJ2-3,NA
TGTGCCAGCAGCGTATTTAGAGCGTCGGGGGAGCTGTTTTTT,CASSVFRASGELFF,TRBV9,NA,TRBJ2-2,NA
TGCGCCAGCAGCCAAGGAGGCTTTCCTAATGAAAAACTGTTTTTT,CASSQGGFPNEKLFF,TRBV4-1,NA,TRBJ1-4,NA
TGTGCCAGCAGCTTTGTTGGGGGGTATGGCCAGCATTTT,CASSFVGGYGQHF,TRBV5-6,NA,TRBJ1-5,NA
TGTGCCAGCAGCCAAGTACCCCGAGGAGCTTTCTTT,CASSQVPRGAFF,TRBV14,NA,TRBJ1-1,NA